These 6 T cell receptor beta chains originate from one sample sequenced in a study of T cell repertoires in cytomegalovirus infection. In TCRdb, the reads were re-called with MiXCR into one record per CDR3 protein. Of about 890,000 distinct CDR3 sequences in the sample, around 31% are singletons; the top ten hold over 12%. No antigen is known for these receptors. This specimen consisted of cultured CD8+ T cells from PBMCs, obtained from culture after CMV antigen stimulation. Source of these receptors: a human donor in good health (CMV status not recorded). Some clones in this sample may be carry-over from other donors' samples.

In its sample, this clonotype was seen a few times. V and J are TRBV4-2 and TRBJ2-1, with 8 positions matching TRBD2. Germline lookup yields CDR1 LGHNA and CDR2 YNFKEQ. V lost 3 bases to trimming and J lost 7 bases; unmatched junction nucleotides: 14. The CDR3 has 17 residues. The CDR3 coding sequence is TGTGCCAGCAGCCATTTCCCACTAGCGGAATTTGGTAATGAGCAGTTCTTC. Its translation: CASSHFPLAEFGNEQFF.

The chain uses TRBV5-5 and TRBJ2-5; 8 bases align to TRBD2. This CDR3 is 14 amino acids long. The trim removed 6 bases at V and 3 bases at J, leaving 7 bases unmatched. Germline CDR1 and CDR2: SGHKS and YYEKEE (reference sequence). The CDR3 DNA reads as TGTGCCAGCACCTGGCCGGGACTAGAAGAGACCCAGTACTTC. This gives the protein CASTWPGLEETQYF.

This chain connects TRBV27 to TRBJ2-2; D gene ambiguous. Germline CDR1 and CDR2: MNHEY and SMNVEV (reference sequence). V was cut by 1 base and J by 3 bases, with 9 bases left in between. The length of the CDR3 is 15 residues. CDR3 amino acids: CASSLLSYHTGELFF. In DNA, the CDR3 is TGTGCCAGCAGTTTATTAAGTTATCACACCGGGGAGCTGTTTTTT.

This clonotype has just a few counts. V is TRBV7-6 and J is TRBJ1-6; D is possibly TRBD1 (6 bases). CDR1 is SGHVS and CDR2 is FNYEAQ in the germline V gene. The germline V and J ends were trimmed by 3 bases and 6 bases, with 12 bases remaining between them. The CDR3 sequence is 15 residues long. The CDR3 loop is CASSFLDSLNSPLHF. The CDR3 nucleotides read TGTGCCAGCAGCTTTTTGGACAGCCTTAATTCACCCCTCCACTTT. The full variable domain, completed using reference TRBV7-6 and TRBJ1-6, is GAGVSQSPRYKVTKRGQDVALRCDPISGHVSLYWYRQALGQGPEFLTYFNYEAQQDKSGLPNDRFSAERPEGSISTLTIQRTEQRDSAMYRCASSFLDSLNSPLHFGNGTRLTVT.

V usage is TRBV6-6 and J usage is TRBJ1-1; D uncertain. The CDR3 is 16 amino acids. The germline gives CDR1 MNHNY, CDR2 SVGAGI (reference sequence). Trimming stripped 0 bases from V and 0 bases from J, with 11 bases between. DNA of the CDR3: TGTGCCAGCAGTTACTCGCCGTCAGGCATGAACACTGAAGCTTTCTTT. Its protein is CASSYSPSGMNTEAFF.

The chain couples TRBV19 to TRBJ2-1, with TRBD2 identical over 9 bases. From germline, CDR1 is LNHDA and CDR2 SQIVND (reference sequence). The CDR3 has 16 residues. J gave up 2 bases and V 4 bases, and 6 bases lay outside the gene matches. CDR3 sequence (DNA): TGTGCCAGTAGTAACATTAGCGGGGGTGCCTACAATGAGCAGTTCTTC. The encoded protein is CASSNISGGAYNEQFF. Full variable domain (missing parts from reference TRBV19 and TRBJ2-1): DGGITQSPKYLFRKEGQNVTLSCEQNLNHDAMYWYRQDPGQGLRLIYYSQIVNDFQKGDIAEGYSVSREKKESFPLTVTSAQKNPTAFYLCASSNISGGAYNEQFFGPGTRLTVL.